The sequence of this T cell receptor beta chain was determined in a study of T cells in Graves' hyperthyroidism and ophthalmopathy. At the level of the study: It was at initial diagnosis, before any treatment, that peripheral blood was collected. Whole-study results and caveats: Researchers found most expanded thyroid clonotypes above 0.001 in blood as well. Ophthalmopathy, as predicted by the model, came a median around 6.7 months after the prediction.

In the case of this clonotype: Its antigen is not known.

Amplified TCR beta CDR3 regions derived from RNA transcripts. Initially, a first-round RT-PCR of the TCR CDR3 employed the HTBI primer set. MiXCR was run by TCRdb on the multiplex PCR reads, yielding one entry per CDR3 protein. The sample gives 600,000 to 800,000 distinct CDR3 sequences, just over 35% of which show up once; 31% is in the top ten. Hyperthyroidism in the patients, aged 18 to 65, was newly diagnosed and under 2 months in duration. Trimming took 6 bases from V and 9 from J, leaving 18 bases between them. CDR1 and CDR2 from the germline V gene are ENHRY and SYGVKD. The CDR3 loop spans 15 amino acids.

The sequencing input was blood. This TCR derives from a middle-aged woman with Graves' hyperthyroidism. V is TRBV10-3 and J is TRBJ1-6; weak D call: TRBD1 (5 bases). The CDR3 coding sequence is TGTGCCATCAGCCTCCCTGGCAGGGCAGGTTCACCCCTCCACTTT. Translating gives CAISLPGRAGSPLHF.